The 21 T cell receptor beta chains reported below all come from one sample, sequenced in a study of blood T cell repertoires in COVID-19. Produced via immunoSEQ multiplex PCR; TCRdb's table is partial and in-frame only. The profile shows 150,000 to 200,000 clones, 75% to 85% of them singletons. Sequences were obtained from PBMCs or T cells enriched from blood (not recorded which). Receptors were obtained from a woman between 45 and 60 years old with acute COVID-19.

The gene calls are TRBV6-9 and TRBJ2-1; TRBD2 matches at 10 bases. J was trimmed by 3 bases and V by 9 bases; bases with no gene match: 14. The CDR3 has 17 residues. Germline V CDR1 and CDR2: MNHGY, SVAAGI. CDR3 DNA sequence: TGTGCCAGGACTAAATGGGCTAGCGGGAGATACTACAATGAGCAGTTCTTC. Translation: CARTKWASGRYYNEQFF.

The chain employs TRBV3-1 (or the pseudogene TRBV3-2) and TRBJ1-2, with D perhaps matching TRBD1 (6 bases). Trimming left V 1 base short and J 5 bases short, with 11 bases between. The germline V gene encodes CDR1 LGHDT and CDR2 YNNKEL (reference sequence). There are 14 residues in the CDR3. This chain's CDR3 is CASSQARDTYGYTF. CDR3 in DNA: TGTGCCAGCAGCCAAGCCCGGGACACTTATGGCTACACCTTC.

This sequence joins TRBV7-2 and TRBJ1-2; D possibly corresponds to TRBD1 (5 bases). The CDR3 loop spans 19 amino acids. Between the trimmed V and J ends, which lost 5 bases and 2 bases, there was a span of 27 bases. Germline V gives CDR1 SGHTA, CDR2 FQGNSA. Written as DNA, the CDR3 is TGTGCCAGCAGCCAAGGGCGGGGACCCCAAGTTGAGGGGAACTATGGCTACACCTTC. This encodes CASSQGRGPQVEGNYGYTF. The full variable domain, rest sourced from reference TRBV7-2 and TRBJ1-2, is GAGVSQSPSNKVTEKGKDVELRCDPISGHTALYWYRQSLGQGLEFLIYFQGNSAPDKSGLPSDRFSAERTGGSVSTLTIQRTQQEDSAVYLCASSQGRGPQVEGNYGYTFGSGTRLTVV.

The table lists this clone with a few counts. V and J are TRBV5-1 and TRBJ2-2; D is undetermined. V lost 2 bases and J lost 2, with 4 bases in between. CDR3 length: 13 amino acids. Germline V gives CDR1 SGHRS, CDR2 YFSETQ. The CDR3 sequence is CASSFLNTGELFF. The DNA for the CDR3 is TGCGCCAGCAGCTTCCTAAACACCGGGGAGCTGTTTTTT.

This clone was observed a handful of times. The J gene is TRBJ1-5, the V gene TRBV4-1, with a possible D match to TRBD1 (6 bases). The CDR3 consists of 16 residues. Per the germline V gene, CDR1 is MGHRA and CDR2 is YSYEKL. V was cut by 6 bases and J by 0 bases, with 15 bases left in between. The CDR3 coding sequence is TGCGCCAGCAGTCCCGGACAGCTTTATAGCAATCAGCCCCAGCATTTT. It codes for CASSPGQLYSNQPQHF.

The table lists this clone with a few counts. The chain carries TRBV30 and TRBJ1-1; 7 bases agree with TRBD1. Germline lookup yields CDR1 GTSNPN and CDR2 SVGIG (reference sequence). The CDR3 loop spans 13 amino acids. The V gene end was trimmed by 5 bases and the J gene end by 0 bases; junction bases not matched to a gene: 3. CDR3: CAWEGQLNTEAFF. CDR3 sequence (DNA): TGTGCCTGGGAGGGACAGCTGAACACTGAAGCTTTCTTT.

This clone was seen more than once but under ten times. The chain couples TRBV10-1 to TRBJ1-6; no firm D call. Germline CDR1 and CDR2: WNHNN and SYGVQD (reference sequence). The CDR3 runs to 12 residues. V lost 8 bases, J lost 10 bases, and 12 bases lay in between. DNA for the CDR3: TGCGCCAGCCAAGGATCAGGCTCACCCCTCCACTTT. Its translation: CASQGSGSPLHF.

This chain links TRBV29-1 with TRBJ1-5; 12 bases align to TRBD1. Trimming removed 6 bases from V and 3 bases from J; junction bases left unmatched: 3. Germline V CDR1 and CDR2: SQVTM, ANQGSEA. The CDR3 contains 14 residues. CDR3 bases: TGCAGCGTGGGGGACAGGGGGCACAATCAGCCCCAGCATTTT. It is translated as CSVGDRGHNQPQHF.

This clone was seen a few times. V is TRBV7-9 and J is TRBJ1-4, with 8 bases lining up with TRBD1. Unmatched junction bases numbered 6, after V lost 4 bases and J lost 5 bases. The CDR3 extends over 15 amino acids. Germline CDR1 reads SEHNR; CDR2 reads FQNEAQ (reference sequence). CDR3 in DNA: TGTGCCAGCAGCTGGTACAGGGGGTTGAATGAAAAACTGTTTTTT. It yields the protein CASSWYRGLNEKLFF.

The chain couples TRBV28 to TRBJ1-5; D gene ambiguous. Germline-derived CDR1 and CDR2 are MDHEN and SYDVKM. The CDR3 loop spans 14 amino acids. V lost 8 bases and J lost 0, with 11 bases in between. CDR3 residues: CASGQLYSNQPQHF. The CDR3 DNA reads as TGTGCCAGCGGGCAGCTTTATAGCAATCAGCCCCAGCATTTT.

This chain connects TRBV6-4 to TRBJ2-3; TRBD1 aligns across 11 bases. CDR1 and CDR2 (germline): MRHNA, SNTAGT. The CDR3 has 15 amino acids. Trimming took 5 bases from V and 5 from J; bases not matched to a gene: 6. The CDR3 spells CASSTGTGGVDTQYF. The CDR3, as DNA: TGTGCCAGCAGTACCGGGACAGGGGGGGTAGATACGCAGTATTTT.

The chain carries TRBV28 and TRBJ1-1, with D tentatively TRBD1 (5 bases). V lost 3 bases, J lost 1 base, and 6 bases lay in between. The CDR3 is made up of 13 amino acids. Germline CDR1 is MDHEN and CDR2 is SYDVKM. In nucleotides, the CDR3 is TGTGCCAGCAGTTTGCAGGGGAACACTGAAGCTTTCTTT. Protein product: CASSLQGNTEAFF.

The gene calls are TRBV7-9 and TRBJ1-5, with unresolved D. Looked up from germline, CDR1 is SEHNR and CDR2 is FQNEAQ (reference sequence). Trimming cost V 4 bases and J 8 bases, with 9 bases left between them. The CDR3 is made up of 12 amino acids. The CDR3: CASSSGFEPQHF. The CDR3 DNA reads as TGTGCCAGCAGCTCGGGTTTTGAGCCCCAGCATTTT.

Only a few counts were recorded for this clone. This chain uses TRBV19 with TRBJ2-3; 10 bases fit TRBD1. The germline V gene encodes CDR1 LNHDA and CDR2 SQIVND (reference sequence). The V gene end was trimmed by 5 bases and the J gene end by 6 bases; junction bases not matched to a gene: 8. The CDR3 totals 15 residues. CDR3 protein: CASSRGTGAADTQYF. Here the CDR3 DNA reads TGTGCCAGTAGTCGCGGGACAGGGGCTGCGGATACGCAGTATTTT.

The genes are TRBV10-2 and TRBJ2-2; 9 bases are a match to TRBD2. Germline values: CDR1 WSHSY, CDR2 SAAADI. Trimming took 7 bases from V and 7 from J; bases not matched to a gene: 7. CDR3 length: 14 residues. The DNA for the CDR3 is TGCGCCAGCATTGGCGGGGGGGGGTTCGGGGAGCTGTTTTTT. Residues: CASIGGGGFGELFF.

This clone is a singleton in its sample. V gene TRBV7-2 combines with J gene TRBJ1-6, with D possibly TRBD1 on 5 matching bases. Germline V lookup: CDR1 SGHTA, CDR2 FQGNSA. Trimming cost V 6 bases and J 14 bases, with 17 bases left between them. The CDR3 totals 13 residues. The CDR3 region is CASSPDIFKALHF. In nucleotides, the CDR3 is TGTGCCAGCAGTCCGGACATTTTCAAGGCCCTCCACTTT.

This clone was counted a few times. The chain is built from TRBV25-1 and TRBJ1-2; D is uncertain. The CDR3 spans 15 residues. The V end was cut by 7 bases, the J end by 8 bases, with 23 bases between. The germline gives CDR1 MGHDK, CDR2 SYGVNS. The CDR3 DNA reads as TGTGCCAGCAAAGACCTGCGGGCCGAGCCCCTGGGCTACACCTTC. This sequence encodes CASKDLRAEPLGYTF.

The V gene is TRBV14, the J gene TRBJ2-1, with D possibly matching TRBD2 (6 bases). CDR3 size: 14 residues. In germline, CDR1 is SGHDN, CDR2 FVKESK. V lost 4 bases, J lost 4 bases, and 11 bases lay in between. The CDR3 reads CASSLGTPYNEQFF. CDR3 nucleotides: TGTGCCAGCAGCCTGGGGACTCCATACAATGAGCAGTTCTTC.

This chain joins TRBV30 and TRBJ1-1; perhaps TRBD1 as D (5 bases). Trimming cost V 1 base and J 2 bases, with 11 bases left between them. This CDR3 is built from 14 residues. Germline V gene data show CDR1 as GTSNPN and CDR2 as SVGIG (reference sequence). The CDR3 nucleotides read TGTGCCTGGAGTGGGGGGAGGCCTAACACTGAAGCTTTCTTT. Protein sequence: CAWSGGRPNTEAFF.

On this clone: Other DNA sequences in the sample encode the same CDR3. The rearrangement joins TRBV4-3 to TRBJ1-1; a possible D gene is TRBD1 (6 bases). The ends were cut back, 0 bases at V and 3 bases at J, with 8 bases in the middle. The CDR3 loop spans 14 amino acids. Germline-derived CDR1 and CDR2 are LGHNA and YSLEER. The CDR3 sequence is CASSQDPGDTEAFF. The DNA for the CDR3 is TGCGCCAGCAGCCAAGATCCAGGGGACACTGAAGCTTTCTTT.

The chain is built from TRBV27 and TRBJ1-5; TRBD1 is a possible D gene (5 bases). Between the trimmed V and J ends, which lost 5 bases and 6 bases, there was a span of 8 bases. CDR3 length: 12 amino acids. Germline V gene sequence: CDR1 MNHEY, CDR2 SMNVEV (reference sequence). CDR3 region: CASSPQGQPQHF. As DNA, the CDR3 is TGTGCCAGCAGTCCCCAGGGTCAGCCCCAGCATTTT.